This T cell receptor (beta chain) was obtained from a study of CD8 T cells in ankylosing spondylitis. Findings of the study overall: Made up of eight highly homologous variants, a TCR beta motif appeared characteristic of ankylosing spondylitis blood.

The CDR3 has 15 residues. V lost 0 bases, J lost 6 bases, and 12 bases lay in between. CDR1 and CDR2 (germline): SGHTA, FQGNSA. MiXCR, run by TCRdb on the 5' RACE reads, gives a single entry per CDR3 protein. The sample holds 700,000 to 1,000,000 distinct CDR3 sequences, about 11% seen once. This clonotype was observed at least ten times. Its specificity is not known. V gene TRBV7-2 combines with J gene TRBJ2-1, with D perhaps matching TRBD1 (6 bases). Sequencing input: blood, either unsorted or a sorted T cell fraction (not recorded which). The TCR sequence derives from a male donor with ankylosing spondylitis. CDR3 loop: CASSLAYRDINEQFF. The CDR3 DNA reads TGTGCCAGCAGCTTAGCGTATCGGGACATCAATGAGCAGTTCTTC. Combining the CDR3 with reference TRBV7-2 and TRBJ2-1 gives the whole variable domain GAGVSQSPSNKVTEKGKDVELRCDPISGHTALYWYRQSLGQGLEFLIYFQGNSAPDKSGLPSDRFSAERTGGSVSTLTIQRTQQEDSAVYLCASSLAYRDINEQFFGPGTRLTVL.